A single sample is the source of the 32 T cell receptor beta chains below, sequenced in a study of cytotoxic CD8 clonotypes in ibrutinib-treated CLL. Assay used: immunoSEQ multiplex PCR; TCRdb lists only in-frame clones, some missing. The sample lists 60,000 to 95,000 clones, 70% to 90% occurring once. The material sequenced was PBMCs, taken after 24 months of ibrutinib treatment. These TCRs come from a human donor with chronic lymphocytic leukemia.

This clone was counted between two and nine times. The chain is built from TRBV2 and TRBJ2-1; D might be TRBD1 (6 bases). This CDR3 comprises 13 residues. Trimming removed 6 bases from V and 10 bases from J, with 16 bases in between. Germline V gene sequence: CDR1 SNHLY, CDR2 FYNNEI. This CDR3 reads CASSEITGTEQFF. The CDR3 DNA reads as TGTGCCAGCAGCGAAATAACCGGGACAGAGCAGTTCTTC.

The chain combines TRBV2 with TRBJ2-2; TRBD1 matches 11 bases. V trimming: 5 bases; J trimming: 4 bases; junction bases outside the gene matches: 6. The V gene's germline CDR1 is SNHLY and CDR2 FYNNEI. The CDR3 loop spans 16 amino acids. The CDR3 nucleotides are TGTGCCAGCAGTCTGACCGGGACAGGGGGCACCGGGGAGCTGTTTTTT. This translates into CASSLTGTGGTGELFF.

This sequence joins TRBV28 and TRBJ2-5, with 10 bases lining up with TRBD2. With 3 bases clipped from V and 5 bases from J, the junction kept 0 bases outside the gene matches. CDR3 size: 13 residues. Germline V gene lookup returns CDR1 MDHEN and CDR2 SYDVKM. The CDR3 here is CASSFSGRETQYF. The CDR3 DNA is TGTGCCAGCAGTTTTAGCGGGAGGGAGACCCAGTACTTC.

CDR3 DNA sequence: TGTGCCAGCAGCTTGGACAGGGAGGATACGCAGTATTTT. Translating gives CASSLDREDTQYF. The chain carries TRBV5-6 and TRBJ2-3; tentative D call: TRBD1 (6 bases). The V gene lost 0 bases and the J gene lost 6 bases, with 8 bases spanning the gap. Germline assignment: CDR1 SGHDT and CDR2 YYEEEE. This CDR3 contains 13 residues.

V gene TRBV7-3 combines with J gene TRBJ1-1, with D maybe TRBD1 (5 bases). Germline loops: CDR1 SGHTA, CDR2 FQGTGA. Trimming took off 2 bases at V and 1 base at J, with 8 bases between the two ends. This CDR3 region has 14 residues. CDR3 in amino acids: CASSLVGGNTEAFF. The CDR3 DNA follows: TGTGCCAGCAGCTTAGTCGGGGGGAACACTGAAGCTTTCTTT. Drawing the rest from reference TRBV7-3 and TRBJ1-1, the complete variable domain is GAGVSQTPSNKVTEKGKYVELRCDPISGHTALYWYRQSLGQGPEFLIYFQGTGAADDSGLPNDRFFAVRPEGSVSTLKIQRTERGDSAVYLCASSLVGGNTEAFFGQGTRLTVV.

The chain carries TRBV7-9 and TRBJ1-4; D gene ambiguous. Trimming cost V 2 bases and J 13 bases, with 11 bases left between them. The germline V gene encodes CDR1 SEHNR and CDR2 FQNEAQ (reference sequence). CDR3 length equals 12 residues. This chain's CDR3 is CASSLMARPLFF. The CDR3 DNA sequence: TGTGCCAGCAGCTTAATGGCAAGACCACTGTTTTTT. Based on the CDR3 plus reference TRBV7-9 and TRBJ1-4, the full variable domain is DTGVSQNPRHKITKRGQNVTFRCDPISEHNRLYWYRQTLGQGPEFLTYFQNEAQLEKSRLLSDRFSAERPKGSFSTLEIQRTEQGDSAMYLCASSLMARPLFFGSGTQLSVL.

This chain joins TRBV27 and TRBJ2-5; 11 nucleotides match TRBD2. With V trimmed by 5 bases and J by 5 bases, 19 bases remained unmatched. CDR1 is MNHEY and CDR2 is SMNVEV in the germline V gene (reference sequence). The CDR3 contains 19 residues. Here the CDR3 DNA reads TGTGCCAGCAGTCCTACGATAACTAGCGGGAGCCCCTTAAGGGAGACCCAGTACTTC. Its translation is CASSPTITSGSPLRETQYF.

The V call is TRBV27, the J call TRBJ1-1; D not resolved. Germline CDR1 reads MNHEY; CDR2 reads SMNVEV (reference sequence). Between the trimmed V and J ends, which lost 3 bases and 1 base, there was a span of 6 bases. The CDR3 is 13 residues long. In nucleotides, the CDR3 is TGTGCCAGCAGTTTTTCCCAGAACACTGAAGCTTTCTTT. This translates into CASSFSQNTEAFF.

The chain joins TRBV2 to TRBJ2-3; D may be TRBD2 (7 bases). V dropped 3 bases and J dropped 5 bases, with 18 bases sitting between them. From germline, CDR1 is SNHLY and CDR2 FYNNEI. The CDR3 is made up of 16 amino acids. CDR3 sequence reads: CASSDGGAGVEDTQYF. The CDR3 nucleotides read TGTGCCAGCAGTGATGGGGGGGCAGGGGTGGAAGATACGCAGTATTTT.

This clone has only one observation. The chain couples TRBV7-3 to TRBJ2-7; 9 nucleotides agree with TRBD2. The CDR3 contains 15 residues. V was pared by 1 base and J by 0 bases, with 1 base of the junction left unmatched. Looked up from germline, CDR1 is SGHTA and CDR2 is FQGTGA. The CDR3 DNA follows: TGTGCCAGCAGCTTAATAGCGGGAGACTCCTACGAGCAGTACTTC. As protein: CASSLIAGDSYEQYF.

The chain combines TRBV11-2 with TRBJ2-2; a weak D match, TRBD2 (6 bases). The CDR3 consists of 16 residues. CDR1 is SGHAT, CDR2 FQNNGV, per germline. Trimming left V 1 base short and J 2 bases short, with 11 bases between. The chain's CDR3 is CASSLGRRGNTGELFF. The CDR3 nucleotides are TGTGCCAGCAGCTTAGGTCGGAGGGGAAACACCGGGGAGCTGTTTTTT.

This clone was counted a few times. The rearrangement joins TRBV28 to TRBJ2-7, with TRBD1 as a possible D gene (6 bases). The CDR3 loop spans 13 amino acids. The V end lost 6 bases, the J end lost 2 bases, and 11 bases lay between the germline ends. Germline V gives CDR1 MDHEN, CDR2 SYDVKM. The CDR3 DNA reads TGTGCCAGCAGCCAGGGACAAACCTACGAGCAGTACTTC. Its protein product is CASSQGQTYEQYF.

This chain connects TRBV10-1 to TRBJ1-5; 9 bases agree with TRBD1. V was clipped by 4 bases and J by 0 bases; unmatched bases: 10. Germline V lookup: CDR1 WNHNN, CDR2 SYGVQD (reference sequence). CDR3 length: 18 residues. CDR3 DNA sequence: TGCGCCAGCAGTGTCCACAGGGGGCGACCAAATAGCAATCAGCCCCAGCATTTT. This gives the protein CASSVHRGRPNSNQPQHF.

The chain uses TRBV7-2 and TRBJ2-7, with 8 bases aligning to TRBD1. The V gene's germline CDR1 is SGHTA and CDR2 FQGNSA. This CDR3 is 15 amino acids long. Trimming removed 5 bases from V and 2 bases from J; junction bases left unmatched: 8. The CDR3 loop reads CASSVRTGRTYEQYF. The CDR3 DNA follows: TGTGCCAGCAGCGTCCGGACAGGGCGAACCTACGAGCAGTACTTC.

The chain recombines TRBV6-1 with TRBJ1-2; 7 bases align to TRBD1. Germline V gives CDR1 MNHNS, CDR2 SASEGT. The CDR3 length is 14 residues. The V and J ends lost 7 bases and 3 bases, in that order; junction bases with no gene match: 8. The CDR3 DNA is TGTGCCAGCAAACCCGGGCAGGGGGACTATGGCTACACCTTC. Translation: CASKPGQGDYGYTF.

The chain is built from TRBV2 and TRBJ2-1; 7 positions match TRBD2. The CDR3 has 17 residues. J lost 6 bases, V lost 2 bases, and 13 bases had no gene match. Germline V gene data show CDR1 as SNHLY and CDR2 as FYNNEI. The chain's CDR3 is CASSEPLGRAHGNEQFF. The CDR3 bases are TGTGCCAGCAGTGAACCGTTAGGGAGGGCTCACGGCAATGAGCAGTTCTTC.

The chain is built from TRBV11-2 and TRBJ2-7, with D perhaps given as TRBD1 or TRBD2 (5 bases each). V was cut by 2 bases and J by 2 bases, with 13 bases left in between. CDR3 length: 15 amino acids. The germline V gene encodes CDR1 SGHAT and CDR2 FQNNGV. CDR3 region: CASSLTRDGPYEQYF. CDR3 nucleotide sequence: TGTGCCAGCAGCTTAACCCGGGACGGACCCTACGAGCAGTACTTC.

The V call is TRBV7-9, the J call TRBJ2-7, with D possibly matching TRBD1 (7 bases). CDR1 is SEHNR, CDR2 FQNEAQ, per germline (reference sequence). This CDR3 spans 15 amino acids. Deletions cut 8 bases from V and 0 bases from J, with 17 bases between. Here the CDR3 DNA reads TGTGCCAGCGAACGCGGGACAGCGAGCTCCTACGAGCAGTACTTC. The encoded protein is CASERGTASSYEQYF.

This CDR3 reads CASSGGDRAYEQYF. CDR3 DNA sequence: TGCGCCAGCAGCGGAGGGGACAGAGCCTACGAGCAGTACTTC. This chain uses TRBV5-1 with TRBJ2-7; maybe TRBD1 (7 bases). The V gene's germline CDR1 is SGHRS and CDR2 YFSETQ. This CDR3 has 14 residues. V was shortened by 4 bases and J by 2 bases, with 13 bases between the two germline ends.

This clone turned up a few times. The chain links TRBV4-2 to TRBJ2-1; TRBD1 aligns across 7 bases. V gave up 3 bases and J gave up 4 bases; unmatched junction bases: 6. From germline, CDR1 is LGHNA and CDR2 YNFKEQ. This CDR3 spans 15 amino acids. CDR3: CASSHPDRVYNEQFF. The CDR3 nucleotides read TGTGCCAGCAGCCATCCTGACAGGGTTTACAATGAGCAGTTCTTC.

The genes are TRBV29-1 and TRBJ2-7, with 9 positions matching TRBD1. CDR1 SQVTM and CDR2 ANQGSEA come from the germline V gene. There are 12 residues in the CDR3. V trimming: 7 bases; J trimming: 3 bases; junction bases outside the gene matches: 4. In DNA form, the CDR3 reads TGCAGCGCCGGGACAGGGATCTACGAGCAGTACTTC. Protein sequence: CSAGTGIYEQYF.

CDR3 sequence (DNA): TGTGCCAGCAGCCACAGGAACTCCTACGAGCAGTACTTC. Translated: CASSHRNSYEQYF. The chain recombines TRBV9 with TRBJ2-7; D perhaps matches TRBD1 (5 bases). The CDR3 spans 13 residues. Trimming took off 4 bases at V and 0 bases at J, with 8 bases between the two ends. Germline CDR1 SGDLS, CDR2 YYNGEE.

The rearrangement joins TRBV5-4 to TRBJ2-7, with D possibly being TRBD1 or TRBD2 (7 bases each). CDR1 and CDR2 from the germline V gene are SGHNT and YYREEE (reference sequence). CDR3 size: 16 residues. Trimming removed 4 bases at V and 3 bases at J, with 20 bases between. CDR3 amino acids: CASSPNGPGGGYEQYF. The CDR3 DNA follows: TGTGCCAGCAGCCCCAACGGGCCAGGGGGGGGCTACGAGCAGTACTTC. Full variable domain (rest looked up from reference TRBV5-4 and TRBJ2-7): ETGVTQSPTHLIKTRGQQVTLRCSSQSGHNTVSWYQQALGQGPQFIFQYYREEENGRGNFPPRFSGLQFPNYSSELNVNALELDDSALYLCASSPNGPGGGYEQYFGPGTRLTVT.

This clone was seen just once. CDR3 protein: CASRALGQGTYEQYF. In nucleotides, the CDR3 is TGTGCCAGCAGGGCGTTGGGACAGGGGACCTACGAGCAGTACTTC. This chain uses TRBV6-5 with TRBJ2-7, with 10 bases lining up with TRBD1. Unmatched junction bases numbered 7, after V lost 6 bases and J lost 2 bases. Germline assignment: CDR1 MNHEY and CDR2 SVGAGI. The CDR3 spans 15 residues.

This clone was counted between two and nine times. The chain combines TRBV7-7 with TRBJ2-2; D not resolved. The CDR3 spans 14 residues. Deletions cut 4 bases from V and 2 bases from J, with 8 bases between. Germline CDR1 reads SSHAT; CDR2 reads FNYEAQ (reference sequence). The CDR3 region has the DNA TGTGCCAGCAGCTCCGACCTAAACACCGGGGAGCTGTTTTTT. It yields the protein CASSSDLNTGELFF.

The genes are TRBV5-4 and TRBJ2-7; the D gene is possibly TRBD2 (6 bases). Germline V gene sequence: CDR1 SGHNT, CDR2 YYREEE (reference sequence). The V end was cut by 4 bases, the J end by 2 bases, with 16 bases between. This CDR3 spans 15 amino acids. CDR3 amino acids: CASSAAPGGTYEQYF. The CDR3 bases are TGTGCCAGCAGCGCCGCTCCAGGAGGGACCTACGAGCAGTACTTC. Full variable domain (remainder filled in from reference TRBV5-4 and TRBJ2-7): ETGVTQSPTHLIKTRGQQVTLRCSSQSGHNTVSWYQQALGQGPQFIFQYYREEENGRGNFPPRFSGLQFPNYSSELNVNALELDDSALYLCASSAAPGGTYEQYFGPGTRLTVT.

The genes are TRBV5-6 and TRBJ2-7, with TRBD1 identical over 10 bases. This CDR3 contains 15 residues. Looked up from germline, CDR1 is SGHDT and CDR2 is YYEEEE. Trimming at V came to 4 bases and at J to 6 bases, leaving 10 bases not matched to a gene. The CDR3 loop reads CASSLPGQGLSEQYF. In DNA, the CDR3 is TGTGCCAGCAGCCTTCCGGGACAGGGGCTCTCCGAGCAGTACTTC.

The CDR3 DNA reads as TGTGCCTGGAGTGTTTCGGGAGCTTTTAGGGATACGCAGTATTTT. Residues: CAWSVSGAFRDTQYF. The chain is built from TRBV30 and TRBJ2-3; the D gene is possibly TRBD2 (6 bases). This CDR3 region has 15 residues. Germline values: CDR1 GTSNPN, CDR2 SVGIG (reference sequence). The ends were cut back, 0 bases at V and 6 bases at J, with 16 bases in the middle.

This clone showed up just once. The chain links TRBV28 to TRBJ1-1, with 7 bases aligning to TRBD1. J gave up 3 bases and V 5 bases, and 12 bases lay outside the gene matches. The CDR3 length is 16 residues. CDR1 and CDR2 (germline): MDHEN, SYDVKM. The CDR3 sequence is CASSGNQGGWDTEAFF. CDR3 DNA: TGTGCCAGCAGTGGGAACCAGGGGGGGTGGGACACTGAAGCTTTCTTT.

The V call is TRBV5-6, the J call TRBJ2-1; TRBD2 matches 10 bases. V lost 4 bases and J lost 7; bases outside the gene matches: 14. The CDR3 length is 17 residues. Germline CDR1 and CDR2: SGHDT and YYEEEE. The CDR3 reads CASSPLPGTSAPNEQFF. In DNA form, the CDR3 reads TGTGCCAGCAGCCCCCTCCCCGGGACTAGCGCGCCAAATGAGCAGTTCTTC.

The chain has TRBV19 and TRBJ1-4; D not resolved. The CDR3 is 12 amino acids. Germline CDR1 reads LNHDA; CDR2 reads SQIVND (reference sequence). Trimming shortened V by 7 bases and J by 8 bases, and 11 bases separated the two germline ends. The CDR3 loop reads CASNRVGEKLFF. The CDR3 DNA reads TGTGCCAGTAACCGGGTTGGGGAAAAACTGTTTTTT. Variable domain in full (rest from reference TRBV19 and TRBJ1-4): DGGITQSPKYLFRKEGQNVTLSCEQNLNHDAMYWYRQDPGQGLRLIYYSQIVNDFQKGDIAEGYSVSREKKESFPLTVTSAQKNPTAFYLCASNRVGEKLFFGSGTQLSVL.

V is TRBV7-3 and J is TRBJ2-3; 8 bases are a match to TRBD1. This CDR3 has 15 residues. Per the germline V gene, CDR1 is SGHTA and CDR2 is FQGTGA. V dropped 4 bases and J dropped 0; count of bases not matched to a gene: 3. In DNA form, the CDR3 reads TGTGCCAGCAGCTCCGGACAGGGAAGCACAGATACGCAGTATTTT. Translating gives CASSSGQGSTDTQYF.